The entry that follows covers one TCR beta chain sequence. Its matching antigen is unknown. The data stem from a study of shared clonotypes between healthy human individuals. On the study more broadly: Per donor, three plates held CD4 naive cells, three held CD4 memory, two held CD8 naive and one held CD8 memory. Findings and limits, study-wide: Among the subsets, naive ones generally showed larger estimated richness than memory ones.

V lost 3 bases and J lost 1; bases outside the gene matches: 1. The germline CDR1 and CDR2 sequences are LNHNV and YYDKDF (reference sequence). This CDR3 has 15 residues. Genomic DNA from each subset was divided evenly over several immunoSEQ plates. The table came from immunoSEQ multiplex PCR; TCRdb's copy has only in-frame clones and leaves some out. The data hold around 580,000 clones, with about 98% observed a single time. Selected positively for CCR7 and CD45RO-negative, naive CD8 cells excluded terminally differentiated effector memory CD45RA+ cells. The source material was naive CD8+ T cells sorted from blood. This TCR was sampled from a man younger than 45 in good health. The chain couples TRBV15 to TRBJ2-1, with 9 bases matching TRBD1. The CDR3 nucleotides read TGTGCCACCAGCAGCGACAGGGGGTCCTACAATGAGCAGTTCTTC. Residues: CATSSDRGSYNEQFF.